The T cell receptor (beta chain) described here comes from a study of cytomegalovirus exposure and HLA in healthy donors. A multiplex PCR was run with 60 Vbeta primers and 13 Jbeta primers. Measured with immunoSEQ multiplex PCR; TCRdb has only the in-frame clones, and not every one. The sample has some 140,000 clones; approximately 60% are singletons. Study results and limitations: Other equally common chains were less clonally expanded than HLA-associated TCR beta chains, a later analysis showed. HLA restriction was apparent for most CMV-associated TCR beta chains in a later analysis. For most subjects, TCR beta sequences were reported to predict HLA-A and HLA-B alleles with accuracy.

Every donor was a healthy person donating bone marrow. About this clone: No antigen is known for it.

Trimming cost V 4 bases and J 4 bases; bases outside gene matches: 1. CDR1 is MNHEY and CDR2 is SMNVEV in the germline V gene (reference sequence). This CDR3 is 14 amino acids long. Sequencing input: PBMCs. This clonotype was sampled from a woman aged 40 to 55 in good health and CMV-seronegative. The gene calls are TRBV27 and TRBJ1-5, with TRBD1 identical over 10 bases. CDR3 amino acids: CASSSGQGNQPQHF. CDR3 coding DNA: TGTGCCAGCAGTTCGGGACAGGGGAATCAGCCCCAGCATTTT.